This entry lists 32 T cell receptor beta chains sequenced from one sample in a study of cytomegalovirus exposure and HLA in healthy donors. Vbeta (60) and Jbeta (13) primers were used in the PCR. Generated by immunoSEQ multiplex PCR, the TCRdb table keeps only in-frame clones and is missing some. The sample shows about 150,000 clones, approximately 78% of them seen only once. Sequencing was performed on PBMCs. These TCRs come from a male donor in good health and CMV-seronegative.

The chain joins TRBV27 to TRBJ2-5; 7 bases line up with TRBD2. This CDR3 spans 15 amino acids. V lost 4 bases to trimming and J lost 2 bases; unmatched junction nucleotides: 7. Looked up from germline, CDR1 is MNHEY and CDR2 is SMNVEV (reference sequence). Written as DNA, the CDR3 is TGTGCCAGCAGTTCAGCTAGCGGAACACAAGAGACCCAGTACTTC. This codes for CASSSASGTQETQYF.

This chain connects TRBV13 to TRBJ2-5; 9 nucleotides line up with TRBD1. Germline-derived CDR1 and CDR2 are PRHDT and FYEKMQ (reference sequence). Trimming removed 3 bases from V and 5 bases from J; junction bases left unmatched: 4. The CDR3 extends over 14 amino acids. CDR3 nucleotide sequence: TGTGCCAGCAGCTTCGGGACAGGGATCGAGACCCAGTACTTC. Its translation is CASSFGTGIETQYF.

The rearrangement links TRBV19 to TRBJ1-1; 7 nucleotides agree with TRBD1. Germline V CDR1 and CDR2: LNHDA, SQIVND (reference sequence). V dropped 8 bases and J dropped 5; count of bases not matched to a gene: 8. CDR3 length equals 13 residues. Here the CDR3 DNA reads TGTGCCAGTTTGAACAGGGGAACGACTGAAGCTTTCTTT. Amino acid sequence: CASLNRGTTEAFF.

CDR3: CASSSGTSRSTDTQYF. The CDR3 DNA is TGTGCCAGCAGCTCAGGGACTTCACGGAGCACAGATACGCAGTATTTT. V is TRBV7-8 and J is TRBJ2-3; D perhaps matches TRBD2 (6 bases). Per germline, CDR1 SGHVS and CDR2 FQNEAQ. Trimming shortened V by 4 bases and J by 0 bases, and 14 bases separated the two germline ends. This CDR3 region has 16 residues.

V gene TRBV28 combines with J gene TRBJ1-5; 8 bases are a match to TRBD1. The CDR3 has 18 residues. With 4 bases clipped from V and 3 bases from J, the junction kept 14 bases outside the gene matches. Germline assignment: CDR1 MDHEN and CDR2 SYDVKM. As DNA, the CDR3 is TGTGCCAGCAGTTCTCGCCGGCGGCAGACAGGGGACAATCAGCCCCAGCATTTT. Translating gives CASSSRRRQTGDNQPQHF. The whole variable domain, remainder taken from reference TRBV28 and TRBJ1-5, is DVKVTQSSRYLVKRTGEKVFLECVQDMDHENMFWYRQDPGLGLRLIYFSYDVKMKEKGDIPEGYSVSREKKERFSLILESASTNQTSMYLCASSSRRRQTGDNQPQHFGDGTRLSIL.

Regarding this clone: Within the sample, other DNA sequences also encode this same CDR3. The J gene is TRBJ2-7, the V gene TRBV5-6; TRBD2 might be the D (6 bases). Germline CDR1 reads SGHDT; CDR2 reads YYEEEE. Trimming pared 2 bases from V and 4 bases from J, leaving 16 bases between. The CDR3 covers 15 residues. The CDR3 reads CASSFFTTGVYEQYF. CDR3 coding DNA: TGTGCCAGCAGCTTCTTCACGACGGGGGTTTACGAGCAGTACTTC.

The chain has TRBV7-2 and TRBJ2-4; 8 positions agree with TRBD1. CDR1 and CDR2 (germline): SGHTA, FQGNSA. The CDR3 covers 18 residues. Trimming cost V 2 bases and J 2 bases; bases outside gene matches: 11. CDR3 region: CASSLWGRQGATKNIQYF. CDR3 bases: TGTGCCAGCAGCTTATGGGGGCGGCAGGGGGCGACCAAAAACATTCAGTACTTC.

This clone has a handful of counts. V usage is TRBV5-4 and J usage is TRBJ2-7; a weak D match, TRBD1 (6 bases). Trimming pared 0 bases from V and 3 bases from J, leaving 16 bases between. This CDR3 comprises 16 residues. CDR1 and CDR2 (germline): SGHNT, YYREEE (reference sequence). CDR3 loop: CASSLATQGLGYEQYF. In DNA form, the CDR3 reads TGTGCCAGCAGCTTGGCGACGCAGGGGCTGGGCTACGAGCAGTACTTC.

The chain joins TRBV9 to TRBJ2-3, with 7 bases aligning to TRBD2. Trimming took 4 bases from V and 2 from J; bases not matched to a gene: 10. CDR1 SGDLS and CDR2 YYNGEE come from the germline V gene. The CDR3 spans 16 residues. As DNA, the CDR3 is TGTGCCAGCAGCCCGAGAGGCGGGAGAGCCACAGATACGCAGTATTTT. It specifies CASSPRGGRATDTQYF. Drawing the rest from reference TRBV9 and TRBJ2-3, the complete variable domain is DSGVTQTPKHLITATGQRVTLRCSPRSGDLSVYWYQQSLDQGLQFLIQYYNGEERAKGNILERFSAQQFPDLHSELNLSSLELGDSALYFCASSPRGGRATDTQYFGPGTRLTVL.

The V call is TRBV5-1, the J call TRBJ2-7; 10 positions agree with TRBD2. Trimming removed 3 bases from V and 5 bases from J; junction bases left unmatched: 5. The CDR3 length is 14 residues. Germline CDR1 is SGHRS and CDR2 is YFSETQ. The DNA of the CDR3 is TGCGCCAGCAGCTCCCTAGCGGGAGAAGACGAGCAGTACTTC. Translation: CASSSLAGEDEQYF.

DNA for the CDR3: TGTGCCAGTAGTATGGGAGGGGTTAATGAAAAACTGTTTTTT. This sequence encodes CASSMGGVNEKLFF. The chain recombines TRBV19 with TRBJ1-4, with D perhaps matching TRBD1 (5 bases). This CDR3 has 14 residues. Trimming removed 3 bases at V and 4 bases at J, with 9 bases between. Germline CDR1 LNHDA, CDR2 SQIVND (reference sequence).

This chain links TRBV7-9 with TRBJ2-1, with 14 bases identical to TRBD2. With V trimmed by 5 bases and J by 12 bases, 12 bases remained unmatched. This CDR3 comprises 16 residues. CDR1 is SEHNR and CDR2 is FQNEAQ in the germline V gene (reference sequence). The CDR3 DNA sequence: TGTGCCAGCAGCCCAGGGACTAGCGGGAGTTATGGGGGGCAGTTCTTC. As protein: CASSPGTSGSYGGQFF. The variable domain in full, completed from reference TRBV7-9 and TRBJ2-1, reads DTGVSQNPRHKITKRGQNVTFRCDPISEHNRLYWYRQTLGQGPEFLTYFQNEAQLEKSRLLSDRFSAERPKGSFSTLEIQRTEQGDSAMYLCASSPGTSGSYGGQFFGPGTRLTVL.

This clone was seen once. This chain joins TRBV5-4 and TRBJ2-3; TRBD2 aligns across 12 bases. Germline CDR1 is SGHNT and CDR2 is YYREEE (reference sequence). There are 17 residues in the CDR3. J lost 2 bases, V lost 2 bases, and 6 bases had no gene match. The CDR3 loop reads CASSFTSGRTPTDTQYF. DNA of the CDR3: TGTGCCAGCAGCTTCACTAGCGGGAGGACTCCCACAGATACGCAGTATTTT.

The chain is built from TRBV5-4 and TRBJ2-2; D possibly corresponds to TRBD1 (5 bases). Germline lookup yields CDR1 SGHNT and CDR2 YYREEE (reference sequence). CDR3 length: 16 amino acids. Trimming stripped 1 base from V and 2 bases from J, with 12 bases between. CDR3 nucleotides: TGTGCCAGCAGCTTGTTCCCGGACATAAACACCGGGGAGCTGTTTTTT. Protein: CASSLFPDINTGELFF.

The chain couples TRBV28 to TRBJ1-4; D is unclear. Germline values: CDR1 MDHEN, CDR2 SYDVKM. The length of the CDR3 is 17 residues. V shed 4 bases and J shed 0 bases, with 15 bases lying between them. The DNA of the CDR3 is TGTGCCAGCAGTTCGGGGAGGCTAAGGGCAACTAATGAAAAACTGTTTTTT. The encoded protein is CASSSGRLRATNEKLFF.

This rearrangement joins TRBV2 to TRBJ2-5; TRBD1 matches 9 bases. Per the germline V gene, CDR1 is SNHLY and CDR2 is FYNNEI. Trimming took 9 bases from V and 1 from J; bases not matched to a gene: 9. The CDR3 has 15 residues. In DNA, the CDR3 is TGTGCCAGTATACAGGGGGCCACCCCCCAAGAGACCCAGTACTTC. It codes for CASIQGATPQETQYF. Complete variable domain (other parts from reference TRBV2 and TRBJ2-5): EPEVTQTPSHQVTQMGQEVILRCVPISNHLYFYWYRQILGQKVEFLVSFYNNEISEKSEIFDDQFSVERPDGSNFTLKIRSTKLEDSAMYFCASIQGATPQETQYFGPGTRLLVL.

This clone was picked up a small number of times. The V call is TRBV4-1, the J call TRBJ2-1, with D possibly being TRBD2 (6 bases). This CDR3 contains 15 residues. Per the germline V gene, CDR1 is MGHRA and CDR2 is YSYEKL. Trimming left V 1 base short and J 0 bases short, with 7 bases between. The CDR3 DNA reads as TGCGCCAGCAGCCAAGCCGGGAGCTCCTACAATGAGCAGTTCTTC. Protein sequence: CASSQAGSSYNEQFF.

The count of this clone is one. V gene TRBV7-6 combines with J gene TRBJ1-4; TRBD1 matches at 7 bases. The V and J ends lost 2 bases and 5 bases, in that order; junction bases with no gene match: 8. Germline V gives CDR1 SGHVS, CDR2 FNYEAQ. The CDR3 runs 16 residues. This CDR3 reads CASSLTSGGVNEKLFF. CDR3 DNA: TGTGCCAGCAGCTTAACCTCAGGGGGTGTCAATGAAAAACTGTTTTTT.

The chain recombines TRBV2 with TRBJ2-2, with TRBD2 matching 16 bases. V shed 6 bases and J 3 bases; nucleotides not matched to a gene: 7. The CDR3 length is 18 residues. Germline V gene lookup returns CDR1 SNHLY and CDR2 FYNNEI. The CDR3 DNA follows: TGTGCCAGCAGGCCGGGACTAGCGGGAGGGCCATACACCGGGGAGCTGTTTTTT. Translated, it gives CASRPGLAGGPYTGELFF.

The chain carries TRBV30 and TRBJ1-4; TRBD1 matches 7 bases. CDR3 length: 14 residues. With V trimmed by 3 bases and J by 7 bases, 8 bases remained unmatched. Per the germline V gene, CDR1 is GTSNPN and CDR2 is SVGIG (reference sequence). In nucleotides, the CDR3 is TGTGCCTGGAGAATACAGGGGCCCGGTGAAAAACTGTTTTTT. Its translation: CAWRIQGPGEKLFF.

This clone has only a few counts. The genes are TRBV14 and TRBJ1-1, with 7 nucleotides matching TRBD1. The germline V gene has CDR1 SGHDN and CDR2 FVKESK. The CDR3 is made up of 12 amino acids. The J segment lost 8 bases and the V segment lost 3 bases, leaving 3 bases of the junction unmatched. The CDR3 loop is CASSHGDSEAFF. CDR3 bases: TGTGCCAGCAGCCATGGGGACAGCGAAGCTTTCTTT.

The V gene is TRBV28, the J gene TRBJ2-7; TRBD1 matches at 9 bases. Germline CDR1 and CDR2: MDHEN and SYDVKM. V shed 6 bases, J shed 4 bases, and the junction held 10 bases outside the gene matches. The CDR3 runs to 15 residues. CDR3 loop: CASSESGTGWYEQYF. CDR3 DNA: TGTGCCAGCAGCGAAAGCGGGACAGGGTGGTACGAGCAGTACTTC.

The chain uses TRBV15 and TRBJ2-7, with D possibly TRBD1 on 6 matching bases. Germline assignment: CDR1 LNHNV and CDR2 YYDKDF (reference sequence). CDR3 length equals 16 residues. V lost 0 bases to trimming and J lost 1 base, with 13 bases between them. The CDR3 here is CATSRDGGAQSYEQYF. DNA of the CDR3: TGTGCCACCAGCAGAGATGGGGGCGCGCAGTCCTACGAGCAGTACTTC.

This clone has a single count. J is TRBJ1-6 and V is TRBV7-2; TRBD1 agrees at 10 bases. Germline assignment: CDR1 SGHTA and CDR2 FQGNSA. This CDR3 is built from 15 residues. Germline trimming cut 3 bases from V and 10 bases from J; bases unmatched to any gene: 6. This CDR3 reads CASSFWTGGKSPLHF. The CDR3, as DNA: TGTGCCAGCAGCTTTTGGACAGGGGGTAAATCACCCCTCCACTTT.

V gene TRBV10-3 combines with J gene TRBJ2-3; 15 positions match TRBD2. Germline values: CDR1 ENHRY, CDR2 SYGVKD. The CDR3 is 15 amino acids. J gave up 4 bases and V 9 bases, and 5 bases lay outside the gene matches. The CDR3 region has the DNA TGTGCCATTGGACTAGCGGGAGGGCGTTCAGATACGCAGTATTTT. This codes for CAIGLAGGRSDTQYF.

The chain couples TRBV20-1 to TRBJ2-5; no clear D. V lost 1 base and J lost 10, with 10 bases in between. Germline V gives CDR1 DFQATT, CDR2 SNEGSKA (reference sequence). The CDR3 is made up of 11 amino acids. In nucleotides, the CDR3 is TGCAGTGCTAGAGTTTCGGAGCACCAGTACTTC. It is translated as CSARVSEHQYF.

This chain connects TRBV9 to TRBJ1-4, with 8 bases matching TRBD1. Looked up from germline, CDR1 is SGDLS and CDR2 is YYNGEE. The V and J ends lost 3 bases and 7 bases, in that order; junction bases with no gene match: 8. The CDR3 is 15 residues long. The CDR3 loop reads CASSGLTGVGEKLFF. CDR3 bases: TGTGCCAGCAGCGGACTGACAGGGGTTGGTGAAAAACTGTTTTTT.

Only one count was recorded for this clone. The chain uses TRBV7-6 and TRBJ2-7; D uncertain. The CDR3 is 13 amino acids. V was trimmed by 3 bases and J by 3 bases, leaving 9 bases between them. Germline V CDR1 and CDR2: SGHVS, FNYEAQ. CDR3 loop: CASSLQNVYEQYF. The CDR3 bases are TGTGCCAGCAGCTTGCAGAACGTCTACGAGCAGTACTTC.

This clone showed up just once. This chain links TRBV7-2 with TRBJ1-2, with a possible D match to TRBD1 (5 bases). CDR1 is SGHTA and CDR2 is FQGNSA in the germline V gene. Trimming shortened V by 5 bases and J by 3 bases, and 13 bases separated the two germline ends. The CDR3 length is 14 residues. CDR3 coding DNA: TGTGCCAGCAGCCGGAAAGGGGTGGACTATGGCTACACCTTC. This encodes CASSRKGVDYGYTF.

The chain uses TRBV29-1 and TRBJ2-5; tentative D call: TRBD1 (6 bases). V lost 7 bases to trimming and J lost 3 bases, with 15 bases between them. The CDR3 spans 13 residues. The germline gives CDR1 SQVTM, CDR2 ANQGSEA. The CDR3 loop reads CSEVTGQKETQYF. DNA of the CDR3: TGCAGCGAGGTTACAGGGCAGAAAGAGACCCAGTACTTC.

The rearrangement uses TRBV4-1 and TRBJ2-2; 7 bases map to TRBD2. This CDR3 is 15 amino acids long. Unmatched junction bases numbered 2, after V lost 1 base and J lost 3 bases. Looked up from germline, CDR1 is MGHRA and CDR2 is YSYEKL. The DNA for the CDR3 is TGCGCCAGCAGCCAAGGGACTAGTGACACCGGGGAGCTGTTTTTT. Amino acid sequence: CASSQGTSDTGELFF.

The CDR3 loop is CASSTSSSGANVLTF. The CDR3 bases are TGTGCCAGCAGCACTTCAAGCTCTGGGGCCAACGTCCTGACTTTC. The chain links TRBV6-5 to TRBJ2-6; D ambiguous. V was pared by 6 bases and J by 0 bases, with 9 bases between. From germline, CDR1 is MNHEY and CDR2 SVGAGI. The CDR3 consists of 15 residues.